This T cell receptor beta chain was found in a study of T cell responses to AZD1222 COVID-19 vaccine. Study-wide results and caveats: Receipt of two AZD1222 doses was followed by a rise in Spike-specific TCR breadth and depth. The sample set comprised mostly white British donors with more females, and clonal diversity was possibly underestimated.

Sequencing used immunoSEQ multiplex PCR; TCRdb keeps in-frame clones, though not all of them. The table records 180,000 or so clones, around 93% of them present only once. With regard to this clone: Its target is unknown.

Germline CDR1 and CDR2: MNHEY and SMNVEV (reference sequence). The CDR3 totals 17 residues. Between the trimmed V and J ends, which lost 6 bases and 5 bases, there was a span of 25 bases. The sequence derives from an adult who received the AZD1222 COVID-19 vaccine. The sequencing here drew on peripheral blood, taken 28 days after the second AZD1222 dose. The V gene is TRBV27, the J gene TRBJ1-2; weak D call: TRBD1 (6 bases). The CDR3 region is CASRNTTRDKLFYGYTF. CDR3 nucleotides: TGTGCCAGCAGAAATACGACTCGGGACAAACTCTTTTATGGCTACACCTTC.